The 21 T cell receptor beta chains given below trace back to one sample, sequenced in a study of cytomegalovirus exposure and HLA in healthy donors. The PCR made use of 60 Vbeta and 13 Jbeta primers. Clones were sequenced by immunoSEQ multiplex PCR, and TCRdb holds only the in-frame ones, with some missing. Of more than 45,000 clones listed, 70% are singletons. Input material: PBMCs. All receptors come from a woman aged 60-75 years in good health and CMV-seropositive.

This clone was counted a few times. V is TRBV5-8 and J is TRBJ1-2, with unresolved D. There are 13 residues in the CDR3. V was cut by 4 bases and J by 8 bases, with 15 bases left in between. Germline CDR1 SGHTS, CDR2 YDEGEE. In nucleotides, the CDR3 is TGTGCCAGCAGCGGGAACCGCGGGGAGGGCTACACCTTC. It yields the protein CASSGNRGEGYTF.

The rearrangement uses TRBV30 and TRBJ1-2; D is perhaps TRBD1 (5 bases). CDR3 length equals 17 residues. Germline V gene data show CDR1 as GTSNPN and CDR2 as SVGIG (reference sequence). Deletions cut 0 bases from V and 2 bases from J, with 19 bases between. CDR3 sequence (DNA): TGTGCCTGGAGTGTATTGGGCAGGGCCCGCTTCAACTATGGCTACACCTTC. Protein product: CAWSVLGRARFNYGYTF.

As to this clone: One end of the junction does not line up with germline, which may come from a read error. The chain uses TRBV7-9 and TRBJ1-1, with D tentatively TRBD1 (5 bases). CDR1 and CDR2 from the germline V gene are SEHNR and FQNEAQ (reference sequence). The CDR3 covers 15 residues. The CDR3 sequence is CSSEAWQGSQTEAFF. CDR3 DNA: TGTTCCAGCGAAGCTTGGCAGGGTTCTCAGACTGAAGCTTTCTTT.

The chain employs TRBV25-1 and TRBJ1-1; 7 bases map to TRBD1. V lost 3 bases and J lost 3; bases outside the gene matches: 4. The CDR3 is made up of 14 amino acids. Germline values: CDR1 MGHDK, CDR2 SYGVNS. The DNA for the CDR3 is TGTGCCAGCAGTGAGACAGGGTCGTACACTGAAGCTTTCTTT. Translation: CASSETGSYTEAFF.

The chain joins TRBV28 to TRBJ2-7, with 10 nucleotides matching TRBD1. Trimming cost V 4 bases and J 9 bases; bases outside gene matches: 15. The germline gives CDR1 MDHEN, CDR2 SYDVKM. The CDR3 totals 16 residues. Here the CDR3 reads CASSSTGTGDQSGQYF. Written as DNA, the CDR3 is TGTGCCAGCAGTTCGACAGGGACAGGGGATCAATCTGGGCAGTACTTC.

The J gene is TRBJ2-1, the V gene TRBV7-9; 8 bases fit TRBD2. CDR3 length: 15 residues. V lost 4 bases, J lost 0 bases, and 2 bases stayed unmatched. Germline V gene data show CDR1 as SEHNR and CDR2 as FQNEAQ (reference sequence). The CDR3 region is CASSYLAGSYNEQFF. Written as DNA, the CDR3 is TGTGCCAGCAGCTACCTAGCGGGCTCCTACAATGAGCAGTTCTTC.

The chain has TRBV27 and TRBJ1-5, with 7 bases aligning to TRBD1. V lost 4 bases, J lost 5 bases, and 2 bases stayed unmatched. Germline assignment: CDR1 MNHEY and CDR2 SMNVEV (reference sequence). The CDR3 totals 13 residues. The CDR3 DNA reads as TGTGCCAGCAGTTACAGGGGCGATCAGCCCCAGCATTTT. Encoded protein: CASSYRGDQPQHF.

The rearrangement links TRBV5-6 to TRBJ1-3, with D unresolved. Trimming took 1 base from V and 4 from J, leaving 9 bases between them. CDR3 length equals 14 residues. CDR1 and CDR2 (germline): SGHDT, YYEEEE. The CDR3 protein is CASSLSGAGNTIYF. In DNA form, the CDR3 reads TGTGCCAGCAGCTTGTCCGGTGCCGGAAACACCATATATTTT. The entire variable domain, with the rest obtained from reference TRBV5-6 and TRBJ1-3, is as follows: DAGVTQSPTHLIKTRGQQVTLRCSPKSGHDTVSWYQQALGQGPQFIFQYYEEEERQRGNFPDRFSGHQFPNYSSELNVNALLLGDSALYLCASSLSGAGNTIYFGEGSWLTVV.

V gene TRBV9 combines with J gene TRBJ2-7; maybe TRBD1 (5 bases). The CDR3 has 15 residues. V lost 2 bases, J lost 0 bases, and 12 bases lay in between. CDR1 is SGDLS and CDR2 is YYNGEE in the germline V gene. In nucleotides, the CDR3 is TGTGCCAGCAGCGTTCGTACAGGCAGCTCCTACGAGCAGTACTTC. It codes for CASSVRTGSSYEQYF.

The chain joins TRBV18 to TRBJ2-7, with a tentative D call TRBD1 (6 bases). This CDR3 contains 13 residues. Trimming took off 1 base at V and 3 bases at J, with 7 bases between the two ends. Germline assignment: CDR1 KGHSH and CDR2 LQKENI. The CDR3 protein is CASSPRTVYEQYF. For the CDR3, the DNA is TGTGCCAGCTCACCACGGACAGTCTACGAGCAGTACTTC.

V gene TRBV6-5 combines with J gene TRBJ2-2, with a possible D match to TRBD1 (7 bases). The V end lost 8 bases, the J end lost 7 bases, and 20 bases lay between the germline ends. This CDR3 spans 15 amino acids. The germline V gene encodes CDR1 MNHEY and CDR2 SVGAGI. The CDR3 reads CASFPPGGGSGELFF. The DNA of the CDR3 is TGTGCCAGCTTCCCGCCAGGAGGGGGCAGCGGGGAGCTGTTTTTT.

The CDR3 nucleotides are TGTGCCAGCAGTGGGAGACAGGCGATGAACACTGAAGCTTTCTTT. It yields the protein CASSGRQAMNTEAFF. J is TRBJ1-1 and V is TRBV6-1; a weak D match, TRBD1 (6 bases). Germline V gene data show CDR1 as MNHNS and CDR2 as SASEGT. V gave up 4 bases and J gave up 0 bases, with 12 bases separating them. The CDR3 spans 15 residues.

The V call is TRBV4-3, the J call TRBJ2-3; D might be TRBD2 (5 bases). This CDR3 has 19 residues. Germline CDR1 reads LGHNA; CDR2 reads YSLEER. The V end was cut by 0 bases, the J end by 2 bases, with 21 bases between. Written as DNA, the CDR3 is TGCGCCAGCAGCCAAGATTCCGGACTGGGTAGTGTTAACACAGATACGCAGTATTTT. Its protein product is CASSQDSGLGSVNTDTQYF.

This clone has more than one count but fewer than ten. V is TRBV2 and J is TRBJ2-5; 10 nucleotides agree with TRBD1. Per the germline V gene, CDR1 is SNHLY and CDR2 is FYNNEI. CDR3 length: 18 amino acids. After removal of 6 bases from V and 2 bases from J, the junction contained 15 bases not matched to a gene. CDR3 sequence: CASRSPDRGANWQETQYF. The CDR3 DNA follows: TGTGCCAGCAGGAGTCCGGACAGGGGGGCTAACTGGCAAGAGACCCAGTACTTC. Complete variable domain (other parts from reference TRBV2 and TRBJ2-5): EPEVTQTPSHQVTQMGQEVILRCVPISNHLYFYWYRQILGQKVEFLVSFYNNEISEKSEIFDDQFSVERPDGSNFTLKIRSTKLEDSAMYFCASRSPDRGANWQETQYFGPGTRLLVL.

The chain has TRBV5-6 and TRBJ1-1; 8 bases align to TRBD1. There are 15 residues in the CDR3. From germline, CDR1 is SGHDT and CDR2 YYEEEE. V was pared by 3 bases and J by 0 bases, with 4 bases of the junction left unmatched. CDR3 residues: CASSWGTGLNTEAFF. Here the CDR3 DNA reads TGTGCCAGCAGCTGGGGGACAGGTCTGAACACTGAAGCTTTCTTT.

The rearrangement joins TRBV7-9 to TRBJ1-4, with D tentatively TRBD1 (5 bases). Germline CDR1 reads SEHNR; CDR2 reads FQNEAQ (reference sequence). The length of the CDR3 is 17 residues. V gave up 5 bases and J gave up 0 bases, with 16 bases separating them. The CDR3, as DNA: TGTGCCAGCAGCCCCTTCTCTGGGGCCTCAACTAATGAAAAACTGTTTTTT. Encoded protein: CASSPFSGASTNEKLFF.

The V gene is TRBV7-2, the J gene TRBJ1-2, with D maybe TRBD1 (6 bases). CDR3 length: 15 residues. V was cut by 1 base and J by 7 bases, with 16 bases left in between. Germline CDR1 SGHTA, CDR2 FQGNSA. The CDR3 DNA reads as TGTGCCAGCAGCTTAGTCGCCGCAGGGGTGGGTGGCTACACCTTC. Amino acids: CASSLVAAGVGGYTF.

This clone was observed a single time. V gene TRBV12-2 combines with J gene TRBJ1-2; the table's D call TRBD1 went unverified against the DNA. TRBV12-2 is assigned pseudogene status. There are 13 residues in the CDR3. The CDR3 reads CASRLRTGNGYTF. The CDR3 coding sequence is TGTGCAAGTCGCTTGAGGACAGGGAATGGCTACACCTTC.

This chain uses TRBV7-8 with TRBJ2-2; D may be TRBD1 (6 bases). Trimming took 3 bases from V and 2 from J, leaving 13 bases between them. The germline V gene has CDR1 SGHVS and CDR2 FQNEAQ. CDR3 size: 16 residues. The CDR3 region has the DNA TGTGCCAGCAGCTTCCTGGGCAGGGGTAACACCGGGGAGCTGTTTTTT. Residues: CASSFLGRGNTGELFF.

The chain joins TRBV6-5 to TRBJ1-6; no reliable D call. Trimming stripped 1 base from V and 10 bases from J, with 8 bases between. The CDR3 extends over 13 amino acids. Germline V CDR1 and CDR2: MNHEY, SVGAGI. The chain's CDR3 is CASSYWAESPLHF. CDR3 DNA: TGTGCCAGCAGTTACTGGGCCGAATCACCCCTCCACTTT.

The chain couples TRBV25-1 to TRBJ2-3; 8 nucleotides match TRBD1. The CDR3 totals 16 residues. Germline V gene sequence: CDR1 MGHDK, CDR2 SYGVNS. The ends lost 3 bases at V and 3 bases at J; junction bases unmatched: 8. The CDR3 bases are TGTGCCAGCAGTGAGAACCCTAGACAGGGGACAGATACGCAGTATTTT. Encoded protein: CASSENPRQGTDTQYF.